One and the same sample provided the 25 T cell receptor beta chains below, sequenced in a study of CXCR3-negative and CXCR3-positive naive CD8 T cells. Study outcomes and limitations: The study found more hydrophobic TRB CDR3s in CXCR3-positive naive cells than in CXCR3-negative naive cells.

Each TRB cDNA library was prepared by 5' RACE (with UMI labels). TCRdb re-called the 5' RACE reads and shows each CDR3 protein once, DNA omitted. Listed are 150,000 to 180,000 distinct CDR3 sequences; 0.45% to 0.55% falls within the top ten. These receptors' antigens are unknown. Sequencing used naive CXCR3+ CD8+ T cells from blood. Stated subset: CD45RO-CCR7+CD27+CD95- naive CD8+ T cells expressing CXCR3 (TNR3+). The receptor set was obtained from a human donor in good health. Some clones in this sample may be carry-over from other donors' samples.

This chain uses TRBV29-1 with TRBJ2-1; the TRBD2 assignment by TCRdb is unverifiable without DNA. CDR1 SQVTM and CDR2 ANQGSEA come from the germline V gene. This CDR3 is 11 amino acids long. The CDR3 loop reads CSVPFSGSMIF.

The chain uses TRBV20-1 and TRBJ2-2. Germline loops: CDR1 DFQATT, CDR2 SNEGSKA (reference sequence). The CDR3 is 17 residues long. The CDR3 loop is CSARVGILSANTGELFF.

The gene calls are TRBV20-1 and TRBJ2-7; the D call of TRBD1 rests on TCRdb alone, since no DNA is present to check it. This CDR3 spans 15 amino acids. Looked up from germline, CDR1 is DFQATT and CDR2 is SNEGSKA (reference sequence). CDR3: CSARDDGGSSYEQYF.

The chain is built from TRBV12-5 and TRBJ1-1. The CDR3 has 12 residues. CDR1 LGHNT and CDR2 FRNRAP come from the germline V gene. The CDR3 sequence is CASGFRSSEAFF.

The chain combines TRBV7-9 with TRBJ2-7. CDR1 and CDR2 (germline): SEHNR, FQNEAQ (reference sequence). This CDR3 spans 14 amino acids. The CDR3 sequence: CASSLDNRAYEQYF.

The CDR3 is CSVEQGEGNEQFF. V and J are TRBV29-1 and TRBJ2-1; the D call of TRBD1 rests on TCRdb alone, since no DNA is present to check it. CDR1 SQVTM and CDR2 ANQGSEA come from the germline V gene. The CDR3 runs 13 residues.

The chain recombines TRBV11-3 with TRBJ2-1; TCRdb's D call of TRBD1 is untestable without DNA. This CDR3 is built from 16 residues. The germline V gene encodes CDR1 SGHNT and CDR2 YENEEA. CDR3 protein: CASSQRDRGPYNEQFF.

This chain joins TRBV9 and TRBJ2-1. Germline V lookup: CDR1 SGDLS, CDR2 YYNGEE. CDR3 length equals 14 residues. The CDR3 is CASSVVSGYNEQFF. The whole variable domain, remainder taken from reference TRBV9 and TRBJ2-1, is DSGVTQTPKHLITATGQRVTLRCSPRSGDLSVYWYQQSLDQGLQFLIQYYNGEERAKGNILERFSAQQFPDLHSELNLSSLELGDSALYFCASSVVSGYNEQFFGPGTRLTVL.

The J gene is TRBJ1-1, the V gene TRBV10-3. There are 14 residues in the CDR3. Germline V gene lookup returns CDR1 ENHRY and CDR2 SYGVKD. The CDR3 region is CAISESVQYTEAFF.

J is TRBJ1-1 and V is TRBV5-6; TCRdb returns TRBD1, unconfirmable since there is no DNA. Germline assignment: CDR1 SGHDT and CDR2 YYEEEE. The CDR3 totals 14 residues. The CDR3 loop reads CASSFGTGLNEAFF.

The genes are TRBV29-1 and TRBJ1-1. Per the germline V gene, CDR1 is SQVTM and CDR2 is ANQGSEA. CDR3 length equals 12 residues. The CDR3 sequence: CSVPRGPTEAFF.

The chain carries TRBV20-1 and TRBJ1-6; TCRdb's assignment of TRBD1 cannot be checked, as there is no DNA. The CDR3 extends over 13 amino acids. Germline CDR1 reads DFQATT; CDR2 reads SNEGSKA (reference sequence). CDR3 region: CSPPTGGVSPLHF.

The gene calls are TRBV29-1 and TRBJ2-3; TCRdb's assignment of TRBD2 cannot be checked, as there is no DNA. Germline loops: CDR1 SQVTM, CDR2 ANQGSEA. The CDR3 has 13 amino acids. This CDR3 reads CSVGTSGTDTQYF.

CDR3 region: CASAPTGGQGEQYF. V is TRBV19 and J is TRBJ2-7; TCRdb calls TRBD1, which cannot be checked without DNA. The V gene's germline CDR1 is LNHDA and CDR2 SQIVND (reference sequence). The CDR3 runs to 14 residues.

The gene calls are TRBV27 and TRBJ1-1. Germline V gene lookup returns CDR1 MNHEY and CDR2 SMNVEV (reference sequence). This CDR3 has 14 residues. This CDR3 reads CASKQGSGRAEAFF.

This chain links TRBV28 with TRBJ2-1. Germline values: CDR1 MDHEN, CDR2 SYDVKM. The CDR3 is 13 amino acids. CDR3 residues: CASSLQVYNEQFF. The full variable domain, in which reference TRBV28 and TRBJ2-1 provide the parts outside the CDR3, is DVKVTQSSRYLVKRTGEKVFLECVQDMDHENMFWYRQDPGLGLRLIYFSYDVKMKEKGDIPEGYSVSREKKERFSLILESASTNQTSMYLCASSLQVYNEQFFGPGTRLTVL.

V gene TRBV12-3 or TRBV12-4 combines with J gene TRBJ2-5; TCRdb designates TRBD1, a call that cannot be tested without DNA. CDR3 size: 11 residues. CDR3 residues: CASSPGETQYF.

The V gene is TRBV30, the J gene TRBJ2-7; TCRdb calls TRBD2, which cannot be checked without DNA. The CDR3 runs to 13 residues. Germline lookup yields CDR1 GTSNPN and CDR2 SVGIG (reference sequence). CDR3 sequence: CAWSSGSSYEQYF.

The genes are TRBV28 and TRBJ2-7; with no DNA, the TCRdb D assignment of TRBD2 cannot be verified. The germline CDR1 and CDR2 sequences are MDHEN and SYDVKM. The CDR3 runs 16 residues. The CDR3 is CASSLVIGEGNDEQYF. Combining the CDR3 with reference TRBV28 and TRBJ2-7 gives the whole variable domain DVKVTQSSRYLVKRTGEKVFLECVQDMDHENMFWYRQDPGLGLRLIYFSYDVKMKEKGDIPEGYSVSREKKERFSLILESASTNQTSMYLCASSLVIGEGNDEQYFGPGTRLTVT.

This chain links TRBV7-9 with TRBJ2-5; TCRdb reports TRBD1, a call that lacks DNA to check it against. From germline, CDR1 is SEHNR and CDR2 FQNEAQ (reference sequence). The CDR3 spans 16 residues. The CDR3 protein is CASSYSPGQGKETQYF.

CDR3 sequence: CASSIISGFTDTQYF. The J gene is TRBJ2-3, the V gene TRBV19; TCRdb reports TRBD2, a call that lacks DNA to check it against. The CDR3 length is 15 residues. From germline, CDR1 is LNHDA and CDR2 SQIVND (reference sequence).

The V and J genes are TRBV4-1 and TRBJ2-7; the D call of TRBD1 rests on TCRdb alone, since no DNA is present to check it. The germline gives CDR1 MGHRA, CDR2 YSYEKL. The CDR3 is 17 residues long. The CDR3: CASSQVDRGAFSYEQYF.

The V and J genes are TRBV9 and TRBJ2-7. The CDR3 runs 13 residues. Looked up from germline, CDR1 is SGDLS and CDR2 is YYNGEE. CDR3 loop: CASSVEDFSEQYF.

V gene TRBV7-9 combines with J gene TRBJ1-6; TCRdb's assignment of TRBD1 cannot be checked, as there is no DNA. Per the germline V gene, CDR1 is SEHNR and CDR2 is FQNEAQ (reference sequence). The CDR3 totals 14 residues. Here the CDR3 reads CASRTGGYNSPLHF.

This rearrangement joins TRBV7-9 to TRBJ1-1; no DNA is available, so the TRBD1 call from TCRdb remains unchecked. The CDR3 contains 14 residues. Germline V gene lookup returns CDR1 SEHNR and CDR2 FQNEAQ (reference sequence). CDR3 region: CASSANRGVPEAFF.